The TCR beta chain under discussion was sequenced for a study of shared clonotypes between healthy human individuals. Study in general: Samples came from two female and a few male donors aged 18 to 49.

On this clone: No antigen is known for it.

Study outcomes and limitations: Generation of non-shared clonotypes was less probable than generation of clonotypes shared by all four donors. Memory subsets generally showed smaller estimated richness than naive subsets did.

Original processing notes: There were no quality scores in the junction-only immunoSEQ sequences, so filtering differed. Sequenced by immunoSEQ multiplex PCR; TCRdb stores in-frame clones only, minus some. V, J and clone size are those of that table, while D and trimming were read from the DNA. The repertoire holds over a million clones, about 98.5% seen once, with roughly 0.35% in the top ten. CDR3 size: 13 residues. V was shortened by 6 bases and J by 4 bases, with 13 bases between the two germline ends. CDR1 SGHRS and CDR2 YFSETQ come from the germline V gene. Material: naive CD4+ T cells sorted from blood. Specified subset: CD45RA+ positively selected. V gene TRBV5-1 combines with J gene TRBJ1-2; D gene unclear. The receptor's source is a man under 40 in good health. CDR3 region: CASTAQVGYGYTF. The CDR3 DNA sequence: TGCGCCAGCACCGCCCAGGTTGGCTATGGCTACACCTTC.